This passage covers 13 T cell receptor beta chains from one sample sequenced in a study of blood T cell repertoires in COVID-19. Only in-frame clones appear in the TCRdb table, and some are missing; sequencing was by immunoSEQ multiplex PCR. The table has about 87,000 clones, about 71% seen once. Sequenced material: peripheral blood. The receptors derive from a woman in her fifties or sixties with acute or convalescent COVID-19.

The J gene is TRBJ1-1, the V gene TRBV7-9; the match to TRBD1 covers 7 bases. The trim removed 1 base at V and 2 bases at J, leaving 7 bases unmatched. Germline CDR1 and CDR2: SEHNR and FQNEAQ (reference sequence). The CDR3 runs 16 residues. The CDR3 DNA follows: TGTGCCAGCAGCTTAGGAGCCTGGGACAGTAACACTGAAGCTTTCTTT. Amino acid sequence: CASSLGAWDSNTEAFF.

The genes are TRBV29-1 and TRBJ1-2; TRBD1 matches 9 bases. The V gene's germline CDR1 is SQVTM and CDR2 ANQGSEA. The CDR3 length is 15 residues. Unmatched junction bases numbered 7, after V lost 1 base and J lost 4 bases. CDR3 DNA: TGCAGCGTTGAAGGATCGACAGGGGGGTTCTATGGCTACACCTTC. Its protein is CSVEGSTGGFYGYTF.

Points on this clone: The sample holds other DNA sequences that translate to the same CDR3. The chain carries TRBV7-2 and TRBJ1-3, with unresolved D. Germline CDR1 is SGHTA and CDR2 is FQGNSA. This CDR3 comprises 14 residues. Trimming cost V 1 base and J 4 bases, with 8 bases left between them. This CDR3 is CASSLGSAGNTIYF. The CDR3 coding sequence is TGTGCCAGCAGCTTAGGTAGCGCGGGAAACACCATATATTTT.

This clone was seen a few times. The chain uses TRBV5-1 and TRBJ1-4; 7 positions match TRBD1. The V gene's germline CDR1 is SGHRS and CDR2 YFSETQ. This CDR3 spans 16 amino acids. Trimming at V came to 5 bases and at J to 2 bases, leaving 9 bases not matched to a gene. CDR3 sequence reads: CASRVQGVGTNEKLFF. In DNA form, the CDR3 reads TGCGCCAGCAGGGTCCAGGGGGTCGGGACTAATGAAAAACTGTTTTTT.

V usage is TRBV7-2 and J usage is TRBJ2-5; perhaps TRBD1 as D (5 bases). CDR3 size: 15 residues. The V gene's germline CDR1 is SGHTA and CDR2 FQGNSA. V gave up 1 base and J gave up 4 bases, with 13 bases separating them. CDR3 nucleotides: TGTGCCAGCAGCTTAGAAGGACATGAGGTAGAGACCCAGTACTTC. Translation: CASSLEGHEVETQYF.

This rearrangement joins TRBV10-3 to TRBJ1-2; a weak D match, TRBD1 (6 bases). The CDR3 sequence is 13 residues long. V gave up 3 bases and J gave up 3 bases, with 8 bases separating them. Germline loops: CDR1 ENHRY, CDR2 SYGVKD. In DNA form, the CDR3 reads TGTGCCATCAGTGACAGACAGGACTATGGCTACACCTTC. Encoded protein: CAISDRQDYGYTF.

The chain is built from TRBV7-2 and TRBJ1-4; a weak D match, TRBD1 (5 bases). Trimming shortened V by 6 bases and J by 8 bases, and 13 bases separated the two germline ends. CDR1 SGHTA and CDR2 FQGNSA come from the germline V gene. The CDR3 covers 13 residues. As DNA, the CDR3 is TGTGCCAGCAGGCCCGGGGGGGAGGAAAAACTGTTTTTT. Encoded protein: CASRPGGEEKLFF.

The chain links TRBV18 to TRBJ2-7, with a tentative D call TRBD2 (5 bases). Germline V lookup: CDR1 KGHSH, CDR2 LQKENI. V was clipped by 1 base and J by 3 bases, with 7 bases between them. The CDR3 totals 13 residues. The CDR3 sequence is CASSPRRGYEQYF. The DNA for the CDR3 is TGTGCCAGCTCACCACGACGGGGCTACGAGCAGTACTTC.

CDR3 sequence (DNA): TGTGCCAGCAGCTCGGAAAAAGGACCAGGGGGCAAAAACATTCAGTACTTC. Protein product: CASSSEKGPGGKNIQYF. This rearrangement joins TRBV7-9 to TRBJ2-4, with TRBD1 identical over 7 bases. Germline-derived CDR1 and CDR2 are SEHNR and FQNEAQ (reference sequence). The CDR3 spans 17 residues. Germline trimming cut 4 bases from V and 3 bases from J; bases unmatched to any gene: 12.

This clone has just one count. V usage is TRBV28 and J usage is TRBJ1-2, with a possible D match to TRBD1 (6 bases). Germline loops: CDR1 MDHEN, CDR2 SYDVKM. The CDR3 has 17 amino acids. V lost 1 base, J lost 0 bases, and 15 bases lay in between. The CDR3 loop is CASSLSPGVTANYGYTF. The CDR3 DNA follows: TGTGCCAGCAGTTTATCTCCAGGGGTCACAGCTAACTATGGCTACACCTTC.

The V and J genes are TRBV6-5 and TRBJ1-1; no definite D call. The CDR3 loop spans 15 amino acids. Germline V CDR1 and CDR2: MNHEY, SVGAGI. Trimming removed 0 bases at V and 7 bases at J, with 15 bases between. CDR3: CASSYSPPPGGEAFF. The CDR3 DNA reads TGTGCCAGCAGTTACTCGCCGCCCCCGGGTGGTGAAGCTTTCTTT.

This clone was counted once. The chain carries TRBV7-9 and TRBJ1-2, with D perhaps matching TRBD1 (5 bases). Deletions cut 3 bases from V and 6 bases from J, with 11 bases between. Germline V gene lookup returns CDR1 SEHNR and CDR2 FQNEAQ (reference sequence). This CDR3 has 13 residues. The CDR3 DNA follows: TGTGCCAGCAGCTTTCCGGGGGGGAATGGCTACACCTTC. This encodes CASSFPGGNGYTF.

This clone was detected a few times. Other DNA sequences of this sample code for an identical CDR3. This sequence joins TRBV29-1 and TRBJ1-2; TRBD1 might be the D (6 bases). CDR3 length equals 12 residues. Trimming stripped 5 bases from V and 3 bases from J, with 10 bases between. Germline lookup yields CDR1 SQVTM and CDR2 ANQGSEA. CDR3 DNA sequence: TGCAGCGTTCGGGCAGGGGACTATGGCTACACCTTC. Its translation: CSVRAGDYGYTF.